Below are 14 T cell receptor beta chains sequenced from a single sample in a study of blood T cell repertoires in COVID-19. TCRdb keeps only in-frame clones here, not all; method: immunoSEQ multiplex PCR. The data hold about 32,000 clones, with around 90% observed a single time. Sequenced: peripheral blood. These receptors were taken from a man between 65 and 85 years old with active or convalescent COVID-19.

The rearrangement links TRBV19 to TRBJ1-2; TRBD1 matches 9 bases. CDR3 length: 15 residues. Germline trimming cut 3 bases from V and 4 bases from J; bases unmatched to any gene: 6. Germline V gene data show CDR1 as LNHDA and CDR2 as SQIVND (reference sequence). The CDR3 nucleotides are TGTGCCAGTAGTATGCTTGGGACAGGGTCCTATGGCTACACCTTC. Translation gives CASSMLGTGSYGYTF.

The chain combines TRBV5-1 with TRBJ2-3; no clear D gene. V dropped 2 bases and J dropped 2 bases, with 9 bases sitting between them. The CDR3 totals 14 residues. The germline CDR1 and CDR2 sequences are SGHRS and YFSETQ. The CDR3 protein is CASSFSSDTDTQYF. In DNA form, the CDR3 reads TGCGCCAGCAGCTTCTCCAGCGACACAGATACGCAGTATTTT.

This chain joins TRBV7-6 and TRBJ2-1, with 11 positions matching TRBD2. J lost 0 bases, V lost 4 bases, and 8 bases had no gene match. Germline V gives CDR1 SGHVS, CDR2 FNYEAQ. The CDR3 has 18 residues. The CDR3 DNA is TGTGCCAGCAGCTCAGATGCTAGCGGGGGGAGCTCCTACAATGAGCAGTTCTTC. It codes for CASSSDASGGSSYNEQFF.

This CDR3 reads CASSPGTGVEKLFF. CDR3 in DNA: TGTGCCAGCAGTCCCGGGACAGGGGTTGAAAAACTGTTTTTT. The chain combines TRBV6-5 with TRBJ1-4; 10 nucleotides line up with TRBD1. This CDR3 has 14 residues. Germline assignment: CDR1 MNHEY and CDR2 SVGAGI. The ends lost 5 bases at V and 7 bases at J; junction bases unmatched: 4.

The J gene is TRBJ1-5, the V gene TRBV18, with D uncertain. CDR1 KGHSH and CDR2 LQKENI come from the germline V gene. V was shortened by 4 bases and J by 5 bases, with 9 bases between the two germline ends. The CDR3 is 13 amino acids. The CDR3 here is CASSLRGDQPQHF. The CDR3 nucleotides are TGTGCCAGCTCACTCCGGGGAGATCAGCCCCAGCATTTT.

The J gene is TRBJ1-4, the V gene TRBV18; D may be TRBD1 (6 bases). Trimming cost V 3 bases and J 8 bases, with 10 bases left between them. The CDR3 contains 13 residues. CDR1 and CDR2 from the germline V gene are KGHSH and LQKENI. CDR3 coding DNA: TGTGCCAGCTCACCGGACAGAGGGGAAAAACTGTTTTTT. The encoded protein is CASSPDRGEKLFF. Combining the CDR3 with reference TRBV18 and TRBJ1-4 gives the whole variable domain NAGVMQNPRHLVRRRGQEARLRCSPMKGHSHVYWYRQLPEEGLKFMVYLQKENIIDESGMPKERFSAEFPKEGPSILRIQQVVRGDSAAYFCASSPDRGEKLFFGSGTQLSVL.

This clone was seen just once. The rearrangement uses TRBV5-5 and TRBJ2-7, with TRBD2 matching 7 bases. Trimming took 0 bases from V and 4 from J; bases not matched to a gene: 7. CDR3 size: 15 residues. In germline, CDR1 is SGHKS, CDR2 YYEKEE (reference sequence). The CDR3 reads CASSLADGAGYEQYF. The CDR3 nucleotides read TGTGCCAGCAGCTTGGCCGACGGAGCGGGGTACGAGCAGTACTTC.

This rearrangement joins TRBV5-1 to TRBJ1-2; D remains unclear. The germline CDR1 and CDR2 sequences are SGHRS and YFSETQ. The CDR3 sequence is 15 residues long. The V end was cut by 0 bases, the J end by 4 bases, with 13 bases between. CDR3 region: CASSLVPNAGYGYTF. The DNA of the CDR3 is TGCGCCAGCAGCTTGGTCCCCAACGCCGGCTATGGCTACACCTTC. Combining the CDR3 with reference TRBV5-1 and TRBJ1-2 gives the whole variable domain KAGVTQTPRYLIKTRGQQVTLSCSPISGHRSVSWYQQTPGQGLQFLFEYFSETQRNKGNFPGRFSGRQFSNSRSEMNVSTLELGDSALYLCASSLVPNAGYGYTFGSGTRLTVV.

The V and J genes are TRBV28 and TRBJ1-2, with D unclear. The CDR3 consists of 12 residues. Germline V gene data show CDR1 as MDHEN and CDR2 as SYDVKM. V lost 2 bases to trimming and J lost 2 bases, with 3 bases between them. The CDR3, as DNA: TGTGCCAGCAGTTTAGCGAACTATGGCTACACCTTC. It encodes CASSLANYGYTF.

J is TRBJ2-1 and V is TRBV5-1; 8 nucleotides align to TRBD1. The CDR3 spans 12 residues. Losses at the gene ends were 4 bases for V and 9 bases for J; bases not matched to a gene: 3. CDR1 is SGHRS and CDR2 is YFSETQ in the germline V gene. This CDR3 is CASSQQGGEQFF. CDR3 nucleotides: TGCGCCAGCAGCCAACAGGGGGGTGAGCAGTTCTTC.

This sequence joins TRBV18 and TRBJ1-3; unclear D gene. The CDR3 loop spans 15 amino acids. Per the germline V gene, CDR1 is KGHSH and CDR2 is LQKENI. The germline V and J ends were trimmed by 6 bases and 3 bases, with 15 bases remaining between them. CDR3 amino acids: CASSPRRGDGNTIYF. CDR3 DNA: TGTGCCAGCTCCCCCCGCCGGGGTGATGGAAACACCATATATTTT.

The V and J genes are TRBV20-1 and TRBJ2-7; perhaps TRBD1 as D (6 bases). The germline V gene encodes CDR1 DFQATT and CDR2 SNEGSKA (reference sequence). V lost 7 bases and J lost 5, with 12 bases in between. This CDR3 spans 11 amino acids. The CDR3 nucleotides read TGCAGTGGTGGACAGCGCCACGAGCAGTACTTC. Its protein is CSGGQRHEQYF.

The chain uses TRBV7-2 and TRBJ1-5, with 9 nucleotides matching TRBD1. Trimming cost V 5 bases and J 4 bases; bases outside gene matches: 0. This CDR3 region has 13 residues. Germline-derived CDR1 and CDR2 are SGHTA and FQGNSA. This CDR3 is CASSGQGNQPQHF. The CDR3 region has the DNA TGTGCCAGCAGCGGACAGGGGAATCAGCCCCAGCATTTT.

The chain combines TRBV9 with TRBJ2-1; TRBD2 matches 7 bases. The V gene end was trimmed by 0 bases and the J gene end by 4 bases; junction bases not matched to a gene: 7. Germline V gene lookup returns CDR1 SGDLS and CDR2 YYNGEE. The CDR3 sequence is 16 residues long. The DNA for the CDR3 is TGTGCCAGCAGCGTAGACGGCGGGAGTAGATACAATGAGCAGTTCTTC. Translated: CASSVDGGSRYNEQFF.